This is a list of T cell receptor beta chains from one sample in a study of cytomegalovirus exposure and HLA in healthy donors. Repertoires were generated with immunoSEQ multiplex PCR, while TCRdb's copy carries only in-frame clones and drops some. The sample contains some 60,000 clones, around 96% of which appear only once. Sequenced material: PBMCs. The receptors derive from a man aged 18 to 35 in good health and CMV-seronegative. Each CDR3 is given with its conserved first and last residue. D genes are given only for firm matches. The size entry is marked missing in some rows and otherwise reads once, few, many or a size class.

V: TRBV9; D: .; size: .; J: TRBJ2-1; CDR3: CASSSTRGRGSYNEQFF; DNA: TGTGCCAGCAGCTCCACAAGGGGGCGGGGCTCCTACAATGAGCAGTTCTTC
V: TRBV10-3; D: TRBD2; size: .; J: TRBJ2-1; CDR3: CAISEVAGVNEQFF; DNA: TGTGCCATCAGTGAGGTAGCGGGAGTAAATGAGCAGTTCTTC
V: TRBV5-1; D: .; size: .; J: TRBJ1-1; CDR3: CASRADKAAMNTEAFF; DNA: TGCGCCAGCAGGGCTGACAAAGCCGCCATGAACACTGAAGCTTTCTTT
V: TRBV6-5; D: .; size: .; J: TRBJ2-6; CDR3: CASSYTPSGANVLTF; DNA: TGTGCCAGCAGTTACACACCTTCTGGGGCCAACGTCCTGACTTTC
V: TRBV7-2; D: .; size: .; J: TRBJ2-5; CDR3: CASSLAQETQYF; DNA: TGTGCCAGCAGCTTAGCGCAGGAGACCCAGTACTTC
V: TRBV7-9; D: TRBD1; size: .; J: TRBJ1-6; CDR3: CASSLGQGGSPLHF; DNA: TGTGCCAGCAGCTTAGGACAGGGTGGTTCACCCCTCCACTTT
V: TRBV7-9; D: .; size: .; J: TRBJ1-2; CDR3: CASSLVVRSDGYTF; DNA: TGTGCCAGCAGCTTAGTTGTCCGATCGGATGGCTACACCTTC
V: TRBV5-1; D: .; size: .; J: TRBJ2-5; CDR3: CASSLEQGGETQYF; DNA: TGCGCCAGCAGCTTGGAACAGGGTGGGGAGACCCAGTACTTC
V: TRBV11-2; D: .; size: .; J: TRBJ2-7; CDR3: CASSQSAALSF; DNA: TGTGCCAGCAGCCAATCGGCGGCTCTTTCCTTC
V: TRBV28; D: .; size: .; J: TRBJ2-5; CDR3: CASSPRGGAKETQYF; DNA: TGTGCCAGCAGCCCGAGGGGGGGTGCCAAAGAGACCCAGTACTTC
V: TRBV12-2; D: .; size: .; J: TRBJ1-5; CDR3: CASRLWRTRQGFSNQPQHF; DNA: TGTGCAAGTCGCTTATGGCGCACAAGACAGGGCTTTAGCAATCAGCCCCAGCATTTT
V: TRBV27; D: .; size: .; J: TRBJ2-7; CDR3: CASSSGISYEQYF; DNA: TGTGCCAGCAGTTCAGGGATCTCCTACGAGCAGTACTTC
V: TRBV7-8; D: TRBD1; size: .; J: TRBJ1-2; CDR3: CASSFRDRVNYGYTF; DNA: TGTGCCAGCAGCTTCCGGGACAGAGTAAACTATGGCTACACCTTC
V: TRBV5-4; D: TRBD1; size: .; J: TRBJ2-5; CDR3: CASSTDRGGETQYF; DNA: TGTGCCAGCAGCACGGACAGGGGTGGAGAGACCCAGTACTTC
V: TRBV5-4; D: TRBD2; size: .; J: TRBJ2-1; CDR3: CASSLSSGAYNEQFF; DNA: TGTGCCAGCAGCTTGAGTAGCGGGGCATACAATGAGCAGTTCTTC
V: TRBV9; D: TRBD2; size: .; J: TRBJ2-3; CDR3: CASSVSGSAQYF; DNA: TGTGCCAGCAGCGTCAGCGGGAGTGCGCAGTATTTT
V: TRBV10-1; D: TRBD2; size: .; J: TRBJ2-2; CDR3: CASSEAGGITGELFF; DNA: TGCGCCAGCAGTGAGGCGGGAGGAATCACCGGGGAGCTGTTTTTT
V: TRBV30; D: .; size: .; J: TRBJ1-1; CDR3: CALEGGASGAFF; DNA: TGTGCCCTGGAGGGGGGGGCTTCGGGAGCTTTCTTT
V: TRBV4-1; D: TRBD1; size: .; J: TRBJ2-6; CDR3: CASSLQGATVSGANVLTF; DNA: TGCGCCAGCAGCCTCCAGGGGGCTACGGTGTCTGGGGCCAACGTCCTGACTTTC
V: TRBV5-5; D: .; size: .; J: TRBJ1-3; CDR3: CASSLDQGFGNTIYF; DNA: TGTGCCAGCAGCTTGGATCAGGGGTTCGGAAACACCATATATTTT
V: TRBV27; D: TRBD2; size: .; J: TRBJ2-7; CDR3: CASSLAGAYEQYF; DNA: TGTGCCAGCAGCCTAGCGGGAGCCTACGAGCAGTACTTC
V: TRBV28; D: .; size: few; J: TRBJ1-2; CDR3: CASSDSYGYTF; DNA: TGTGCCAGCAGCGACTCTTATGGCTACACCTTC
V: TRBV15; D: .; size: .; J: TRBJ2-1; CDR3: CATSNPPQRTSYNEQFF; DNA: TGTGCCACCAGCAACCCTCCCCAGCGGACGTCCTACAATGAGCAGTTCTTC
V: TRBV18; D: TRBD1; size: .; J: TRBJ1-5; CDR3: CASSPDRGEGQPQHF; DNA: TGTGCCAGCTCACCGGACAGGGGTGAAGGACAGCCCCAGCATTTT
V: TRBV6-1; D: .; size: .; J: TRBJ1-1; CDR3: CASSGTLGAEAFF; DNA: TGTGCCAGCAGTGGAACCTTGGGCGCTGAAGCTTTCTTT
V: TRBV21-1; D: .; size: .; J: TRBJ2-1; CDR3: CASSKVRSSYNEQFF; DNA: TGTGCCAGCAGCAAAGTCCGGAGCTCCTACAATGAGCAGTTCTTC
V: TRBV10-2; D: TRBD2; size: once; J: TRBJ2-7; CDR3: CASSDPGGVSYEQYF; DNA: TGCGCCAGCAGTGACCCGGGAGGAGTAAGCTACGAGCAGTACTTC
V: TRBV7-9; D: TRBD2; size: .; J: TRBJ2-2; CDR3: CASSPPPRGVSTGELFF; DNA: TGTGCCAGCAGCCCCCCCCCGCGGGGGGTAAGTACCGGGGAGCTGTTTTTT
V: TRBV5-4; D: TRBD1; size: .; J: TRBJ2-5; CDR3: CASSFTGGSQTQYF; DNA: TGTGCCAGCAGCTTTACAGGGGGCAGCCAGACCCAGTACTTC
V: TRBV9; D: TRBD2; size: .; J: TRBJ2-1; CDR3: CASSAWTSGRARDNEQFF; DNA: TGTGCCAGCAGCGCCTGGACTAGCGGGAGGGCCAGGGACAATGAGCAGTTCTTC
V: TRBV28; D: TRBD2; size: .; J: TRBJ2-5; CDR3: CASSGGLAGGPRKTQYF; DNA: TGTGCCAGCAGTGGAGGACTAGCGGGAGGGCCGCGGAAGACCCAGTACTTC
V: TRBV7-2; D: .; size: .; J: TRBJ2-7; CDR3: CASSLQFYEQYF; DNA: TGTGCCAGCAGCCTCCAGTTCTACGAGCAGTACTTC
V: TRBV25-1; D: .; size: .; J: TRBJ2-3; CDR3: CASTGARGADTQYF; DNA: TGTGCCAGTACGGGGGCCAGGGGGGCAGATACGCAGTATTTT
V: TRBV7-8; D: TRBD1; size: .; J: TRBJ2-7; CDR3: CASSLDRAYYEQYF; DNA: TGTGCCAGCAGCCTGGACAGGGCATACTACGAGCAGTACTTC
V: TRBV5-1; D: TRBD2; size: .; J: TRBJ2-7; CDR3: CASSLVAGGGEQYF; DNA: TGCGCCAGCAGCTTGGTGGCGGGAGGTGGCGAGCAGTACTTC
V: TRBV5-6; D: .; size: .; J: TRBJ2-7; CDR3: CASSLGQSEQYF; DNA: TGTGCCAGCAGCCTGGGACAATCCGAGCAGTACTTC
V: TRBV7-2; D: .; size: .; J: TRBJ2-1; CDR3: CASSQLGGLYNEQFF; DNA: TGTGCCAGCAGTCAACTTGGGGGCTTATACAATGAGCAGTTCTTC
V: TRBV28; D: TRBD2; size: once; J: TRBJ2-1; CDR3: CASIGLAGSEQFF; DNA: TGTGCCAGCATTGGACTAGCGGGCTCTGAGCAGTTCTTC
V: TRBV6-5; D: .; size: .; J: TRBJ2-3; CDR3: CASSLERTDTQYF; DNA: TGTGCCAGCAGTTTAGAGCGCACAGATACGCAGTATTTT
V: TRBV28; D: TRBD1; size: .; J: TRBJ1-5; CDR3: CASRPPGQGTPFGQPQHF; DNA: TGTGCCAGCAGACCACCGGGACAGGGGACACCCTTCGGTCAGCCCCAGCATTTT
V: TRBV5-1; D: .; size: .; J: TRBJ2-7; CDR3: CASSLDQSTYEQYF; DNA: TGCGCCAGCAGCTTGGACCAATCTACCTACGAGCAGTACTTC
V: TRBV18; D: TRBD1; size: .; J: TRBJ1-4; CDR3: CASSPDRVNEKLFF; DNA: TGTGCCAGCTCACCGGACAGGGTAAATGAAAAACTGTTTTTT
V: TRBV27; D: TRBD2; size: .; J: TRBJ2-3; CDR3: CASSLRLAGLTSTDTQYF; DNA: TGTGCCAGCAGTTTACGACTAGCGGGATTGACTAGCACAGATACGCAGTATTTT
V: TRBV5-5; D: .; size: few; J: TRBJ2-7; CDR3: CASSLKAGLEGFGYEQYF; DNA: TGTGCCAGCAGCTTGAAGGCAGGTTTGGAGGGTTTTGGCTACGAGCAGTACTTC
V: TRBV5-1; D: .; size: .; J: TRBJ2-5; CDR3: CASSSQRQQETQYF; DNA: TGCGCCAGCAGCTCACAGAGACAACAAGAGACCCAGTACTTC
V: TRBV7-8; D: TRBD2; size: .; J: TRBJ2-3; CDR3: CASSWGLAGGTSTDTQYF; DNA: TGTGCCAGCAGCTGGGGACTAGCGGGAGGGACTAGCACAGATACGCAGTATTTT
V: TRBV7-9; D: .; size: .; J: TRBJ2-3; CDR3: CASSPVTSDTQYF; DNA: TGTGCCAGCAGCCCCGTAACATCAGATACGCAGTATTTT
V: TRBV7-2; D: TRBD2; size: .; J: TRBJ2-7; CDR3: CASSLALAGDSYEQYF; DNA: TGTGCCAGCAGCTTAGCGCTGGCGGGAGACTCCTACGAGCAGTACTTC
V: TRBV2; D: TRBD2; size: .; J: TRBJ2-1; CDR3: CASRGPGLAGINEQFF; DNA: TGTGCCAGCAGGGGACCGGGACTAGCGGGGATCAATGAGCAGTTCTTC
V: TRBV2; D: .; size: .; J: TRBJ2-5; CDR3: CASSVGTAGETQYF; DNA: TGTGCCAGCAGTGTCGGGACAGCGGGAGAGACCCAGTACTTC
V: TRBV10-3; D: .; size: .; J: TRBJ2-7; CDR3: CAISSSVDEQYF; DNA: TGTGCCATCAGCTCTAGCGTCGACGAGCAGTACTTC
V: TRBV27; D: .; size: .; J: TRBJ2-7; CDR3: CASSHYGQGAHEQYF; DNA: TGTGCCAGCAGCCACTACGGTCAGGGTGCTCACGAGCAGTACTTC
V: TRBV19; D: TRBD1; size: .; J: TRBJ2-1; CDR3: CASSPLRTGLNEQFF; DNA: TGTGCCAGTAGTCCCCTACGGACAGGACTCAATGAGCAGTTCTTC
V: TRBV10-2; D: .; size: .; J: TRBJ2-1; CDR3: CASTQGRIRRDNEQFF; DNA: TGCGCCAGCACACAAGGGAGGATCCGGAGGGACAATGAGCAGTTCTTC
V: TRBV5-1; D: .; size: .; J: TRBJ1-2; CDR3: CASSLLYIRSRLNGYTF; DNA: TGCGCCAGCAGCTTGTTATATATCAGGTCGCGCCTAAATGGCTACACCTTC
V: TRBV7-2; D: .; size: .; J: TRBJ2-5; CDR3: CASSFQERVFQETQYF; DNA: TGTGCCAGCAGCTTTCAGGAGCGGGTATTCCAAGAGACCCAGTACTTC